The next 14 T cell receptor beta chains were all read from a single sample in a study of response to subunit inactivated influenza vaccine. TCRdb re-called the RT-PCR reads with MiXCR, one entry per CDR3 protein. The sample includes around 580,000 distinct CDR3 sequences, around 15% of them seen just once. Source: PBMCs from blood, taken less than 13 days after vaccination. These receptors all stem from a man aged 45-65 years who received an inactivated influenza vaccine.

This clonotype came up a few times. The rearrangement uses TRBV7-9 and TRBJ2-7; D might be TRBD1 (6 bases). Germline CDR1 SEHNR, CDR2 FQNEAQ (reference sequence). The CDR3 is 14 residues long. Trimming pared 5 bases from V and 4 bases from J, leaving 15 bases between. This CDR3 is CASSQQGNSYEQYF. The DNA of the CDR3 is TGTGCCAGCAGCCAACAGGGTAATTCTTACGAGCAGTACTTC.

This clonotype has ten or more counts. V usage is TRBV20-1 and J usage is TRBJ2-1; unclear D gene. Looked up from germline, CDR1 is DFQATT and CDR2 is SNEGSKA (reference sequence). With 0 bases removed from V and 3 bases from J, the gap between germline ends came to 15 bases. The CDR3 runs to 16 residues. CDR3 coding DNA: TGCAGTGCTAGAGAGGCCTCGGGCTCAAGCTACAATGAGCAGTTCTTC. Protein sequence: CSAREASGSSYNEQFF.

This clonotype was seen only a few times. CDR3 bases: TGTGCCAGCAGCCCAACCACTAGCGGGAGAGGGCATGAGCAGTTCTTC. This codes for CASSPTTSGRGHEQFF. V gene TRBV7-6 combines with J gene TRBJ2-1; 11 bases agree with TRBD2. Germline V gene data show CDR1 as SGHVS and CDR2 as FNYEAQ. The V gene end was trimmed by 5 bases and the J gene end by 8 bases; junction bases not matched to a gene: 11. The CDR3 sequence is 16 residues long. Full variable domain (rest looked up from reference TRBV7-6 and TRBJ2-1): GAGVSQSPRYKVTKRGQDVALRCDPISGHVSLYWYRQALGQGPEFLTYFNYEAQQDKSGLPNDRFSAERPEGSISTLTIQRTEQRDSAMYRCASSPTTSGRGHEQFFGPGTRLTVL.

The gene calls are TRBV2 and TRBJ2-1, with D maybe TRBD2 (5 bases). Germline CDR1 reads SNHLY; CDR2 reads FYNNEI. The CDR3 is made up of 14 amino acids. V lost 4 bases and J lost 10, with 17 bases in between. CDR3 loop: CASSGLEAVGEQFF. The DNA of the CDR3 is TGTGCCAGCAGTGGGCTGGAGGCGGTGGGCGAGCAGTTCTTC.

The J gene is TRBJ2-2, the V gene TRBV29-1, with TRBD2 identical over 10 bases. This CDR3 has 14 amino acids. Trimming took 6 bases from V and 0 from J; bases not matched to a gene: 1. CDR1 and CDR2 from the germline V gene are SQVTM and ANQGSEA. The CDR3 coding sequence is TGCAGCGTAGGACTAGCGGCGAACACCGGGGAGCTGTTTTTT. Translation: CSVGLAANTGELFF.

This chain links TRBV5-1 with TRBJ2-1, with D possibly matching TRBD2 (6 bases). V lost 4 bases and J lost 1, with 12 bases in between. The CDR3 is 15 residues long. From germline, CDR1 is SGHRS and CDR2 YFSETQ. CDR3: CASSSWGDSYNEQFF. The DNA of the CDR3 is TGCGCCAGCAGCAGCTGGGGGGATTCCTACAATGAGCAGTTCTTC.

This clonotype was recorded a few times. The chain combines TRBV20-1 with TRBJ2-7; D might be TRBD2 (6 bases). The V end lost 6 bases, the J end lost 1 base, and 13 bases lay between the germline ends. This CDR3 region has 13 residues. CDR1 DFQATT and CDR2 SNEGSKA come from the germline V gene (reference sequence). CDR3 DNA sequence: TGCAGTGCAAACCGGGACTCATCCTACGAGCAGTACTTC. The encoded protein is CSANRDSSYEQYF.

This clonotype turned up a few times. V is TRBV7-2 and J is TRBJ2-3; 8 bases are a match to TRBD2. This CDR3 comprises 15 residues. Germline CDR1 is SGHTA and CDR2 is FQGNSA. Trimming cost V 2 bases and J 5 bases; bases outside gene matches: 6. The CDR3 spells CASSLYGRALDTQYF. For the CDR3, the DNA is TGTGCCAGCAGCTTATACGGGAGGGCCTTAGATACGCAGTATTTT. The entire variable domain, with the rest obtained from reference TRBV7-2 and TRBJ2-3, is as follows: GAGVSQSPSNKVTEKGKDVELRCDPISGHTALYWYRQSLGQGLEFLIYFQGNSAPDKSGLPSDRFSAERTGGSVSTLTIQRTQQEDSAVYLCASSLYGRALDTQYFGPGTRLTVL.

In this sample, this clonotype turned up a few times. The genes are TRBV4-2 and TRBJ2-7, with TRBD2 matching 15 bases. The CDR3 is 17 amino acids. Germline V gene sequence: CDR1 LGHNA, CDR2 YNFKEQ. Trimming took 0 bases from V and 4 from J; bases not matched to a gene: 4. In nucleotides, the CDR3 is TGTGCCAGCAGCCAAGAGTTCGGGACTAGCGGGGGGTACGAGCAGTACTTC. This gives the protein CASSQEFGTSGGYEQYF.

This clonotype was seen more than once but under ten times. This rearrangement joins TRBV5-6 to TRBJ1-4; D ambiguous. Trimming took off 3 bases at V and 3 bases at J, with 9 bases between the two ends. Germline assignment: CDR1 SGHDT and CDR2 YYEEEE. The CDR3 contains 14 residues. In DNA, the CDR3 is TGTGCCAGCAGCTCCGGACTCTCTAATGAAAAACTGTTTTTT. Its translation: CASSSGLSNEKLFF.

This clonotype was counted only a few times. The genes are TRBV4-3 and TRBJ2-3, with 11 positions matching TRBD2. CDR3 length: 16 amino acids. Germline-derived CDR1 and CDR2 are LGHNA and YSLEER. Trimming at V came to 3 bases and at J to 2 bases, leaving 4 bases not matched to a gene. CDR3 sequence reads: CASSHTSGGSTDTQYF. The CDR3 nucleotides read TGCGCCAGCAGCCATACTAGCGGGGGATCCACAGATACGCAGTATTTT.

The V gene is TRBV7-3, the J gene TRBJ2-3; tentatively, D is TRBD2 (5 bases). Germline loops: CDR1 SGHTA, CDR2 FQGTGA. The CDR3 loop spans 13 amino acids. V dropped 5 bases and J dropped 4 bases, with 10 bases sitting between them. In DNA, the CDR3 is TGTGCCAGCAGCCGACTATCGGCAGATACGCAGTATTTT. This gives the protein CASSRLSADTQYF.

This chain links TRBV19 with TRBJ2-7; 7 bases fit TRBD1. Germline V CDR1 and CDR2: LNHDA, SQIVND (reference sequence). The CDR3 runs 14 residues. With 6 bases clipped from V and 5 bases from J, the junction kept 10 bases outside the gene matches. The CDR3, as DNA: TGTGCCAGTAGGCGAACGACAGGGCTCCACGAGCAGTACTTC. It is translated as CASRRTTGLHEQYF.

This clonotype was seen at least ten times. The chain links TRBV7-6 to TRBJ2-7, with TRBD2 as a possible D gene (5 bases). V gave up 5 bases and J gave up 0 bases, with 17 bases separating them. Germline-derived CDR1 and CDR2 are SGHVS and FNYEAQ. The CDR3 consists of 16 residues. The CDR3 spells CASSPRSGKTSYEQYF. The CDR3 nucleotides are TGTGCCAGCAGCCCGAGATCGGGGAAGACCTCCTACGAGCAGTACTTC.